This TCR beta chain derives from a study of human T cells and chemical hapten exposure. TCRdb itself ran the RACE reads through MiXCR, one entry per CDR3 protein. The sample carries tens of thousands of distinct CDR3 sequences, 9.9% recorded once. Time point defined: patch test 3, about 24 weeks after DPC sensitization. Treatment given: therapeutic diphenylcyclopropenone sensitization with weekly scalp DPC. This clonotype is labeled medium-sized (0.01 to 0.1%). CDR1 SGHAT and CDR2 FQNNGV come from the germline V gene. The CDR3 covers 14 residues. V dropped 5 bases and J dropped 11; count of bases not matched to a gene: 8.

The TCR was taken from a woman in her forties with alopecia areata. Some clones in this sample may be carry-over from other donors' samples. The sequenced sample was whole blood, obtained in connection with sensitization to the hapten diphenylcyclopropenone (DPC). This rearrangement joins TRBV11-2 to TRBJ2-1; 11 bases map to TRBD2. CDR3 sequence (DNA): TGTGCCAGCAGCAAGGGACTAGCGGAAATAAAGCAGTTCTTC. Encoded protein: CASSKGLAEIKQFF. The complete variable domain, with remaining parts taken from reference TRBV11-2 and TRBJ2-1, reads EAGVAQSPRYKIIEKRQSVAFWCNPISGHATLYWYQQILGQGPKLLIQFQNNGVVDDSQLPKDRFSAERLKGVDSTLKIQPAKLEDSAVYLCASSKGLAEIKQFFGPGTRLTVL.